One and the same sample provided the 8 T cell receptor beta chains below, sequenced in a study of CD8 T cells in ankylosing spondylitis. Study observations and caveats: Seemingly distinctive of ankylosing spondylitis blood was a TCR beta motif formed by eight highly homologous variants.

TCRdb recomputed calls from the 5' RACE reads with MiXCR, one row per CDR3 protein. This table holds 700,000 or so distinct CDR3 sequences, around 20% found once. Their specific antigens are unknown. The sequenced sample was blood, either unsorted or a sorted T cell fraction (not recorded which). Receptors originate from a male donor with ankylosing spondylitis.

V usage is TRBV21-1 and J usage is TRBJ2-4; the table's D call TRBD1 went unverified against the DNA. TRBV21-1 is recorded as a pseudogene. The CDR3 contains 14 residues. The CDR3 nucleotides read TGTGCCAGCAGCCCGGGCAGGAACAAAAACATTCAGTACTTC. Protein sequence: CASSPGRNKNIQYF.

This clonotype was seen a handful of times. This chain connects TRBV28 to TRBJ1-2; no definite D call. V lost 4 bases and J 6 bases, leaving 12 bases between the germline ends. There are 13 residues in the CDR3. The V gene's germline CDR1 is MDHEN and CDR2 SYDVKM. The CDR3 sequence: CASSSGARDGYTF. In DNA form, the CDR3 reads TGTGCCAGCAGTTCGGGCGCGAGGGATGGCTACACCTTC.

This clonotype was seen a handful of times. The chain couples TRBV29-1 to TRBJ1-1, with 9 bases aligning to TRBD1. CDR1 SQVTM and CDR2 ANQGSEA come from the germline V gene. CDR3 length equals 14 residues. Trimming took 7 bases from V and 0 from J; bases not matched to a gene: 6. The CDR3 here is CSARQGEVNTEAFF. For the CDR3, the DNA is TGCAGCGCCCGACAGGGGGAGGTGAACACTGAAGCTTTCTTT.

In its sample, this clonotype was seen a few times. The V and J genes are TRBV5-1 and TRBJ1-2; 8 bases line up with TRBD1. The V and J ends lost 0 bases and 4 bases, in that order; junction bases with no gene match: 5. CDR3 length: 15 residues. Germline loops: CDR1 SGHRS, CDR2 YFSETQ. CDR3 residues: CASSLETGGGYGYTF. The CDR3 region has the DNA TGCGCCAGCAGCTTGGAAACAGGGGGTGGCTATGGCTACACCTTC.

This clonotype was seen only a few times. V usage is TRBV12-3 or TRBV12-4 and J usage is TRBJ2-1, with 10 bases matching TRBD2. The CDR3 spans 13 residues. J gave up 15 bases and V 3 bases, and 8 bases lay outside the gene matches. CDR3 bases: TGTGCCAGCAGTTTGCAGACTAGCGGGTTTCGGTTCTTC. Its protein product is CASSLQTSGFRFF.

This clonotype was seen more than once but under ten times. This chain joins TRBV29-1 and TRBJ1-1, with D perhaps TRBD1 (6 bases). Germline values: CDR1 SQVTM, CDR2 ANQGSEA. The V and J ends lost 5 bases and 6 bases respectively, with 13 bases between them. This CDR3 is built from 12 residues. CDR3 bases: TGCAGCGTTCTGGGGGCGAGCGCTGAAGCTTTCTTT. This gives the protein CSVLGASAEAFF.

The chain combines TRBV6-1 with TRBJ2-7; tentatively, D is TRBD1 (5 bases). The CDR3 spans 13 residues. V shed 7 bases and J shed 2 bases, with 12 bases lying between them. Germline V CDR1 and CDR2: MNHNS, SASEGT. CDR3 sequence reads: CASKDTSPYEQYF. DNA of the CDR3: TGTGCCAGCAAGGACACTTCCCCCTACGAGCAGTACTTC.

The CDR3 sequence is CASSYSRKGNTYNSPLHF. Written as DNA, the CDR3 is TGTGCCAGCAGTTACTCGAGGAAGGGAAACACCTATAATTCACCCCTCCACTTT. The chain uses TRBV6-5 and TRBJ1-6; D gene uncertain. The V end lost 0 bases, the J end lost 2 bases, and 14 bases lay between the germline ends. The germline gives CDR1 MNHEY, CDR2 SVGAGI. This CDR3 has 18 residues.